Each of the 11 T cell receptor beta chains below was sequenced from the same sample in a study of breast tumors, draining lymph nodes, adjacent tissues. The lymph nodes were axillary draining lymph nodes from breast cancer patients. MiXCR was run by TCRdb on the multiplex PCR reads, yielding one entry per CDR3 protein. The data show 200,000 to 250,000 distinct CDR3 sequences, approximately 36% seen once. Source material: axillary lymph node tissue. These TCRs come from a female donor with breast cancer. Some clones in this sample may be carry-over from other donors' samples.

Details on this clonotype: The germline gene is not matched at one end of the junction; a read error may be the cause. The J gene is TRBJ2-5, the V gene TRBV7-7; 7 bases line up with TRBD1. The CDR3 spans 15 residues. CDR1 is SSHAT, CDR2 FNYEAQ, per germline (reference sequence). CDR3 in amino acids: CASSLSTGSQETQYF. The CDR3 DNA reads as TGTGCTAGCAGCTTATCGACAGGGAGCCAAGAGACCCAGTACTTC.

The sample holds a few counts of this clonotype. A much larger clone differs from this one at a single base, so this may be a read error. The CDR3 loop reads CSARGLASYAQYF. In nucleotides, the CDR3 is TGCAGTGCTAGAGGCTTAGCTTCCTACGCGCAGTACTTC. The rearrangement joins TRBV20-1 to TRBJ2-7; D is unclear. Looked up from germline, CDR1 is DFQATT and CDR2 is SNEGSKA (reference sequence). The length of the CDR3 is 13 residues.

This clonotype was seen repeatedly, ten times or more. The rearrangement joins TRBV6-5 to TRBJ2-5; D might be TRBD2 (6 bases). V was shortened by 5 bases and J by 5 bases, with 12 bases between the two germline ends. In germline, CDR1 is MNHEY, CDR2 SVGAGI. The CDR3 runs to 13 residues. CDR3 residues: CASSRRGTETQYF. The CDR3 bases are TGTGCCAGCAGTCGGAGGGGCACGGAGACCCAGTACTTC.

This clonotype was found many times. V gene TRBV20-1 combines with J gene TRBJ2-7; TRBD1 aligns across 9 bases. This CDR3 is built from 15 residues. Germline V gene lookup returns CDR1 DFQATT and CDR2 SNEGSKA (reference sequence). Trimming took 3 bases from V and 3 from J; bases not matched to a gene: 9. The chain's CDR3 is CSARPGTGTYYEQYF. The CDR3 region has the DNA TGCAGTGCTAGGCCCGGGACAGGGACCTACTACGAGCAGTACTTC.

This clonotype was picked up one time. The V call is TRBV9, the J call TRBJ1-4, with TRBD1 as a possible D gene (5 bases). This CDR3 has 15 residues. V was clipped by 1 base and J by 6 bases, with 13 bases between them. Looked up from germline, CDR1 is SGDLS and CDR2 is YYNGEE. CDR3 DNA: TGTGCCAGCAGCGTAATGGGGATAGGGGATGAAAAACTGTTTTTT. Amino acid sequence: CASSVMGIGDEKLFF.

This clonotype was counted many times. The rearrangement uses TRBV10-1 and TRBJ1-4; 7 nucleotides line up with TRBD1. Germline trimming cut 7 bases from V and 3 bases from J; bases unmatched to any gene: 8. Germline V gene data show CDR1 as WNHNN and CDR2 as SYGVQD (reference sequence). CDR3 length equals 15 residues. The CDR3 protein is CASIPGQPPNEKLFF. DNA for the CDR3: TGCGCCAGCATACCGGGACAGCCACCTAATGAAAAACTGTTTTTT.

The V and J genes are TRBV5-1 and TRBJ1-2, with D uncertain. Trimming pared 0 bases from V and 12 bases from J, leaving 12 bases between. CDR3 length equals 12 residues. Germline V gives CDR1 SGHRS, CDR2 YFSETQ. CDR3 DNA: TGCGCCAGCAGCTTGGAGAGCTCTGGAAACACCTTC. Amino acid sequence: CASSLESSGNTF.

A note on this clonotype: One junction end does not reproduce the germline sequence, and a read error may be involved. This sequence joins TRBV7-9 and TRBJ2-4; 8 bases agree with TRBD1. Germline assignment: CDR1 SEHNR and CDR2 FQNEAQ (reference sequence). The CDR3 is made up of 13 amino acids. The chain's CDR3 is CTSSSTGVNIQYF. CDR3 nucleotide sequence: TGTACCAGCAGCTCGACAGGGGTGAACATTCAGTACTTC. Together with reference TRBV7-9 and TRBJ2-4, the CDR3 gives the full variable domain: DTGVSQNPRHKITKRGQNVTFRCDPISEHNRLYWYRQTLGQGPEFLTYFQNEAQLEKSRLLSDRFSAERPKGSFSTLEIQRTEQGDSAMYLCTSSSTGVNIQYFGAGTRLSVL.

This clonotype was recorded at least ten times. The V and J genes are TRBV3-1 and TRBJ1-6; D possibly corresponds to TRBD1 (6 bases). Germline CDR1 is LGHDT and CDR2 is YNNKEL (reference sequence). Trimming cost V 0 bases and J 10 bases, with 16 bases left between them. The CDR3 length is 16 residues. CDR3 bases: TGTGCCAGCAGCCAAGATCACGGGGGCCGTTACTCACCCCTCCACTTT. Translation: CASSQDHGGRYSPLHF.

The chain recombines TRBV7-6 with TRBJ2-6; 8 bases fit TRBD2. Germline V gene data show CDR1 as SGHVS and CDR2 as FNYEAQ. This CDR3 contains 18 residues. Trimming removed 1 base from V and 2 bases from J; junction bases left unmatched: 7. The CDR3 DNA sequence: TGTGCCAGCAGCTTAGACCCCTATAGCGGGGCTGGGGCCAACGTCCTGACTTTC. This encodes CASSLDPYSGAGANVLTF.

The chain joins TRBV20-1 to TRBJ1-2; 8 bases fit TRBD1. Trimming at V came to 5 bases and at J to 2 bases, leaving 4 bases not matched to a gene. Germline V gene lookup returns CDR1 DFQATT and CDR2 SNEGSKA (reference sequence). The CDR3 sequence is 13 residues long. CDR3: CSAGYRGNYGYTF. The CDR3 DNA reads TGCAGTGCTGGATACAGGGGGAACTATGGCTACACCTTC.